Only a few counts were recorded for the clone carrying this TCR beta chain. Its antigen is still unknown. cDNA reverse transcribed from extracted RNA served as the sequencing template. Assay used: immunoSEQ multiplex PCR; TCRdb lists only in-frame clones, some missing. The sample records 3,500 to 4,000 clones, around 70% being singletons. The sample belongs to a study of CD8+ T cells in alopecia areata. Study-wide points: Scalp sample sequencing also detects resident alphabeta T cells of normal skin. Compared with normal scalp, lesional scalp had higher clonality and more expanded CD8+ clones.

This CDR3 is built from 15 residues. V was clipped by 2 bases and J by 8 bases, with 15 bases between them. In germline, CDR1 is MNHNS, CDR2 SASEGT. The V and J genes are TRBV6-1 and TRBJ1-4; D is unresolved. The receptor was isolated from a human donor in good health. Sequenced material: skin. The DNA of the CDR3 is TGTGCCAGCAGTGAATGGGAGGGCGCCTACGAAAAACTGTTTTTT. It specifies CASSEWEGAYEKLFF.